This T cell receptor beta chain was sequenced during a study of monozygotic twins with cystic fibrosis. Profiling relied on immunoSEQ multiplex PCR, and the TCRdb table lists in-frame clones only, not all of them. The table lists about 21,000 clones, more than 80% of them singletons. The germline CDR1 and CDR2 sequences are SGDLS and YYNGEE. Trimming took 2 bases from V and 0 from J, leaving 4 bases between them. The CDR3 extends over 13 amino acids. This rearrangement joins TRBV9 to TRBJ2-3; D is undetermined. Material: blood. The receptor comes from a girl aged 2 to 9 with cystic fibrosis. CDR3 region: CASSVPSTDTQYF. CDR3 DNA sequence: TGTGCCAGCAGCGTCCCTAGCACAGATACGCAGTATTTT.